Below, 30 T cell receptor beta chains from the same sample are listed, as sequenced in a study of CD8+ T cells in alopecia areata. Extracted RNA was reverse transcribed, and the resulting cDNA served as sequencing template. Sequenced by immunoSEQ multiplex PCR; TCRdb stores in-frame clones only, minus some. The sample holds 150,000 to 200,000 clones, around three fifths seen once. Treatment meaning: oral pan-JAK inhibitor, 5-10 mg twice daily. Sample: CD4+ T cells sorted from blood, taken at week 24, from a patient treated with tofacitinib. All receptors derive from a human donor with alopecia areata.

This clone was picked up a small number of times. This chain connects TRBV5-1 to TRBJ1-1, with D tentatively TRBD1 (5 bases). The germline V and J ends were trimmed by 0 bases and 1 base, with 7 bases remaining between them. The CDR3 is made up of 14 amino acids. Germline V gene data show CDR1 as SGHRS and CDR2 as YFSETQ. The CDR3 sequence is CASSLGDRNTEAFF. CDR3 coding DNA: TGCGCCAGCAGCTTGGGTGACAGGAACACTGAAGCTTTCTTT. Combining the CDR3 with reference TRBV5-1 and TRBJ1-1 gives the whole variable domain KAGVTQTPRYLIKTRGQQVTLSCSPISGHRSVSWYQQTPGQGLQFLFEYFSETQRNKGNFPGRFSGRQFSNSRSEMNVSTLELGDSALYLCASSLGDRNTEAFFGQGTRLTVV.

The rearrangement uses TRBV10-3 and TRBJ2-3; unclear D gene. The CDR3 runs to 12 residues. Deletions cut 7 bases from V and 3 bases from J, with 8 bases between. Germline V gene sequence: CDR1 ENHRY, CDR2 SYGVKD. CDR3 amino acids: CAIKGITDTQYF. The DNA of the CDR3 is TGTGCCATCAAAGGGATAACAGATACGCAGTATTTT.

The genes are TRBV11-2 and TRBJ2-5, with TRBD2 matching over 11 bases. Trimming took 5 bases from V and 2 from J; bases not matched to a gene: 16. Germline CDR1 reads SGHAT; CDR2 reads FQNNGV. The CDR3 runs 19 residues. CDR3 residues: CASSRPPSTSGGSQETQYF. DNA for the CDR3: TGTGCCAGCAGCCGGCCTCCCTCCACTAGCGGGGGATCGCAAGAGACCCAGTACTTC.

The CDR3 sequence is CSVVRGRDETQYF. CDR3 sequence (DNA): TGCAGCGTTGTAAGGGGGCGCGACGAGACCCAGTACTTC. The J gene is TRBJ2-5, the V gene TRBV29-1; TRBD1 matches 7 bases. The CDR3 has 13 amino acids. J lost 5 bases, V lost 4 bases, and 7 bases had no gene match. Germline V gene data show CDR1 as SQVTM and CDR2 as ANQGSEA. The full variable domain, rest sourced from reference TRBV29-1 and TRBJ2-5, is SAVISQKPSRDICQRGTSLTIQCQVDSQVTMMFWYRQQPGQSLTLIATANQGSEATYESGFVIDKFPISRPNLTFSTLTVSNMSPEDSSIYLCSVVRGRDETQYFGPGTRLLVL.

This rearrangement joins TRBV30 to TRBJ1-3; 8 bases line up with TRBD1. CDR1 and CDR2 from the germline V gene are GTSNPN and SVGIG (reference sequence). This CDR3 is built from 11 residues. The ends lost 3 bases at V and 13 bases at J; junction bases unmatched: 5. The CDR3 reads CAWRGGQVIYF. CDR3 nucleotide sequence: TGTGCCTGGAGAGGGGGACAGGTGATATATTTT.

The chain joins TRBV30 to TRBJ2-5, with D unresolved. CDR1 and CDR2 (germline): GTSNPN, SVGIG (reference sequence). Trimming took off 2 bases at V and 1 base at J, with 8 bases between the two ends. The CDR3 loop spans 13 amino acids. The CDR3 coding sequence is TGTGCCTGGAGTTGGCTGGGCCAAGAGACCCAGTACTTC. Its protein product is CAWSWLGQETQYF.

V and J are TRBV6-5 and TRBJ1-2; D is undetermined. The V end was cut by 0 bases, the J end by 7 bases, with 18 bases between. There are 16 residues in the CDR3. Germline V gene sequence: CDR1 MNHEY, CDR2 SVGAGI. DNA for the CDR3: TGTGCCAGCAGTTACTCAGGGCAGCGGAATCATATTGGCTACACCTTC. Its protein is CASSYSGQRNHIGYTF.

To note about this clone: Other DNA sequences within the sample encode an identical CDR3. The rearrangement uses TRBV15 and TRBJ2-2, with D maybe TRBD1 (6 bases). Deletions cut 2 bases from V and 5 bases from J, with 6 bases between. The CDR3 sequence is 13 residues long. Per germline, CDR1 LNHNV and CDR2 YYDKDF (reference sequence). CDR3 protein: CATSRQGTGELFF. The CDR3 DNA reads TGTGCCACCAGCAGACAGGGGACCGGGGAGCTGTTTTTT.

This chain joins TRBV29-1 and TRBJ2-3; possible D gene TRBD2, 5 bases. Germline V gene sequence: CDR1 SQVTM, CDR2 ANQGSEA. This CDR3 is 12 amino acids long. The ends were cut back, 6 bases at V and 4 bases at J, with 11 bases in the middle. This CDR3 reads CSVRTAADTQYF. The DNA for the CDR3 is TGCAGCGTCCGGACTGCGGCAGATACGCAGTATTTT.

The chain links TRBV10-3 to TRBJ2-1; weak D call: TRBD2 (6 bases). V lost 4 bases and J lost 0, with 13 bases in between. CDR3 length: 16 residues. The germline gives CDR1 ENHRY, CDR2 SYGVKD. This chain's CDR3 is CAISGWRGDSYNEQFF. CDR3 nucleotides: TGTGCCATCAGTGGTTGGCGGGGCGACTCCTACAATGAGCAGTTCTTC.

V is TRBV27 and J is TRBJ1-1; D call uncertain. Trimming left V 3 bases short and J 4 bases short, with 6 bases between. This CDR3 has 12 amino acids. Germline V gives CDR1 MNHEY, CDR2 SMNVEV (reference sequence). CDR3 residues: CASSFWGTEAFF. CDR3 in DNA: TGTGCCAGCAGTTTTTGGGGCACTGAAGCTTTCTTT.

Of note for this clone: The sample carries other DNA sequences with the same CDR3. This rearrangement joins TRBV30 to TRBJ1-1; no definite D call. The CDR3 is 13 amino acids. The germline V and J ends were trimmed by 3 bases and 0 bases, with 8 bases remaining between them. From germline, CDR1 is GTSNPN and CDR2 SVGIG (reference sequence). In nucleotides, the CDR3 is TGTGCCTGGAGCCGGATACTGAACACTGAAGCTTTCTTT. Its translation: CAWSRILNTEAFF.

The genes are TRBV29-1 and TRBJ1-2; D uncertain. Germline V gives CDR1 SQVTM, CDR2 ANQGSEA. The CDR3 contains 13 residues. Trimming shortened V by 3 bases and J by 8 bases, and 16 bases separated the two germline ends. CDR3 amino acids: CSVDRSGVGGYTF. For the CDR3, the DNA is TGCAGCGTTGACAGGTCTGGGGTGGGAGGCTACACCTTC.

The V gene is TRBV30, the J gene TRBJ1-1; D ambiguous. The CDR3 consists of 15 residues. Germline V gene lookup returns CDR1 GTSNPN and CDR2 SVGIG (reference sequence). Trimming removed 3 bases at V and 0 bases at J, with 14 bases between. The CDR3 loop reads CAWSERIPMNTEAFF. The CDR3 nucleotides read TGTGCCTGGAGCGAAAGGATACCTATGAACACTGAAGCTTTCTTT. Filled out from reference TRBV30 and TRBJ1-1, the complete variable domain reads SQTIHQWPATLVQPVGSPLSLECTVEGTSNPNLYWYRQAAGRGLQLLFYSVGIGQISSEVPQNLSASRPQDRQFILSSKKLLLSDSGFYLCAWSERIPMNTEAFFGQGTRLTVV.

The V call is TRBV2, the J call TRBJ1-5; D is unclear. Germline V gene sequence: CDR1 SNHLY, CDR2 FYNNEI. The CDR3 totals 15 residues. The V and J ends lost 6 bases and 2 bases respectively, with 14 bases between them. CDR3 coding DNA: TGTGCCAGCAGGGACTTGAAGGGTGGCAATCAGCCCCAGCATTTT. This encodes CASRDLKGGNQPQHF.

The V and J genes are TRBV4-1 and TRBJ1-2; D is possibly TRBD1 (5 bases). The CDR3 runs 14 residues. V was pared by 1 base and J by 2 bases, with 8 bases between. Germline CDR1 is MGHRA and CDR2 is YSYEKL. DNA of the CDR3: TGCGCCAGCAGCCAAGCGTGGGACAACTATGGCTACACCTTC. Amino acids: CASSQAWDNYGYTF.

V usage is TRBV18 and J usage is TRBJ1-1, with D perhaps TRBD1 (6 bases). V lost 2 bases to trimming and J lost 3 bases, with 10 bases between them. The CDR3 runs to 14 residues. Germline loops: CDR1 KGHSH, CDR2 LQKENI. The CDR3 DNA follows: TGTGCCAGCTCACCAAGTAAGGGGGACACTGAAGCTTTCTTT. Translation gives CASSPSKGDTEAFF.

J is TRBJ2-5 and V is TRBV4-1; possibly TRBD2 for D (7 bases). V gave up 4 bases and J gave up 5 bases, with 20 bases separating them. The germline gives CDR1 MGHRA, CDR2 YSYEKL. This CDR3 has 16 amino acids. Here the CDR3 DNA reads TGCGCCAGCAGCCCCTTGGGGGGGGGCCTGGGGGAGACCCAGTACTTC. Protein: CASSPLGGGLGETQYF.

This clone was seen a handful of times. The rearrangement links TRBV20-1 to TRBJ1-2, with D perhaps TRBD1 (5 bases). V lost 1 base to trimming and J lost 6 bases, with 6 bases between them. CDR3 size: 11 residues. Germline assignment: CDR1 DFQATT and CDR2 SNEGSKA (reference sequence). The CDR3 DNA is TGCAGTGCTAGAGTAGGGGATGGCTACACCTTC. Its translation: CSARVGDGYTF.

With regard to this clone: The same CDR3 arises from other DNA sequences in this sample as well. The CDR3 reads CSASLQETQYF. The CDR3 bases are TGCAGTGCTAGCCTTCAAGAGACCCAGTACTTC. The chain uses TRBV20-1 and TRBJ2-5; no reliable D call. CDR3 length: 11 amino acids. The V gene's germline CDR1 is DFQATT and CDR2 SNEGSKA (reference sequence). Trimming removed 3 bases at V and 2 bases at J, with 4 bases between.

The genes are TRBV29-1 and TRBJ1-1; D remains ambiguous. The length of the CDR3 is 14 residues. From germline, CDR1 is SQVTM and CDR2 ANQGSEA. Trimming removed 4 bases from V and 1 base from J, with 13 bases in between. CDR3 in amino acids: CSVGNSRTNTEAFF. The DNA for the CDR3 is TGCAGCGTTGGGAACTCTCGTACGAACACTGAAGCTTTCTTT.

The rearrangement joins TRBV6-5 to TRBJ1-5, with TRBD1 as a possible D gene (5 bases). The CDR3 runs 14 residues. Trimming cost V 5 bases and J 2 bases, with 10 bases left between them. CDR1 and CDR2 (germline): MNHEY, SVGAGI. CDR3 coding DNA: TGTGCCAGCAGTGTGGGGGTGGGCAATCAGCCCCAGCATTTT. This translates into CASSVGVGNQPQHF.

This sequence joins TRBV27 and TRBJ1-6; D is unclear. CDR3 length equals 13 residues. The V end lost 2 bases, the J end lost 13 bases, and 12 bases lay between the germline ends. Germline CDR1 is MNHEY and CDR2 is SMNVEV (reference sequence). The CDR3, as DNA: TGTGCCAGCAGTTTACGAGGTTTAAGCCCCCTCCACTTT. Its translation is CASSLRGLSPLHF.

J is TRBJ2-7 and V is TRBV4-1; maybe TRBD1 (6 bases). Looked up from germline, CDR1 is MGHRA and CDR2 is YSYEKL. Between the trimmed V and J ends, which lost 1 base and 7 bases, there was a span of 14 bases. The CDR3 runs 14 residues. CDR3 bases: TGCGCCAGCAGCCAAGTTAGGCAGGGGTTTGAGCAGTACTTC. Its protein product is CASSQVRQGFEQYF.

The table lists this clone with a few counts. The chain employs TRBV29-1 and TRBJ2-5; TRBD1 matches at 8 bases. Germline CDR1 SQVTM, CDR2 ANQGSEA. The CDR3 extends over 13 amino acids. V shed 7 bases and J 5 bases; nucleotides not matched to a gene: 9. In DNA, the CDR3 is TGCAGCGCTGGGGGAAGGGACAGGGAGACCCAGTACTTC. This sequence encodes CSAGGRDRETQYF. Drawing the rest from reference TRBV29-1 and TRBJ2-5, the complete variable domain is SAVISQKPSRDICQRGTSLTIQCQVDSQVTMMFWYRQQPGQSLTLIATANQGSEATYESGFVIDKFPISRPNLTFSTLTVSNMSPEDSSIYLCSAGGRDRETQYFGPGTRLLVL.

The genes are TRBV29-1 and TRBJ2-3; no reliable D call. This CDR3 region has 13 residues. V was cut by 4 bases and J by 3 bases, with 11 bases left in between. The germline gives CDR1 SQVTM, CDR2 ANQGSEA. CDR3 DNA: TGCAGCGTTGCCCACGCCCGGACAGATACGCAGTATTTT. Translated: CSVAHARTDTQYF.

The chain links TRBV29-1 to TRBJ2-1; TRBD1 agrees at 8 bases. This CDR3 is built from 14 residues. The trim removed 6 bases at V and 0 bases at J, leaving 4 bases unmatched. The germline gives CDR1 SQVTM, CDR2 ANQGSEA. CDR3 in amino acids: CSVEGQVSYNEQFF. In DNA form, the CDR3 reads TGCAGCGTGGAGGGACAGGTCTCCTACAATGAGCAGTTCTTC.

V is TRBV7-9 and J is TRBJ2-4, with 7 bases aligning to TRBD2. Looked up from germline, CDR1 is SEHNR and CDR2 is FQNEAQ (reference sequence). The trim removed 4 bases at V and 2 bases at J, leaving 11 bases unmatched. The CDR3 extends over 17 amino acids. CDR3: CASSSSAGLLSKNIQYF. CDR3 in DNA: TGTGCCAGCAGCTCGTCTGCGGGACTACTATCCAAAAACATTCAGTACTTC.

This chain connects TRBV11-2 to TRBJ2-5; D gene unclear. Trimming shortened V by 1 base and J by 0 bases, and 9 bases separated the two germline ends. The CDR3 has 15 residues. Germline V gives CDR1 SGHAT, CDR2 FQNNGV. CDR3 in amino acids: CASSLGTAYQETQYF. In nucleotides, the CDR3 is TGTGCCAGCAGCTTAGGCACAGCATACCAAGAGACCCAGTACTTC.

The gene calls are TRBV2 and TRBJ2-5; 7 positions agree with TRBD1. The CDR3 is made up of 10 amino acids. CDR1 and CDR2 from the germline V gene are SNHLY and FYNNEI. CDR3 in amino acids: CTQGEETQYF. The CDR3 bases are TGTACCCAGGGGGAAGAGACCCAGTACTTC.